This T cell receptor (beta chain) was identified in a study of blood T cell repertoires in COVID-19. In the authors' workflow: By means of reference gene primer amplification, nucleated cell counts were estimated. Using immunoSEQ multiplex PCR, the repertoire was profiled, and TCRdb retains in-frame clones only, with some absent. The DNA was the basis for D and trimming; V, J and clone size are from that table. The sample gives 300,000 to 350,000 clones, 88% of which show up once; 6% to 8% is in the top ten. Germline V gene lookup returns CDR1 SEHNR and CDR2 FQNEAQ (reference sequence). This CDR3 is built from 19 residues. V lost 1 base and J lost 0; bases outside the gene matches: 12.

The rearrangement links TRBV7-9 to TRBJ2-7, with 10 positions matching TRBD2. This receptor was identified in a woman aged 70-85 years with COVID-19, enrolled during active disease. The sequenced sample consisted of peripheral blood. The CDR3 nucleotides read TGTGCCAGCAGCTTAGGAGGGGCTAGCGGGGGTCCCACCTCCTACGAGCAGTACTTC. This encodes CASSLGGASGGPTSYEQYF.